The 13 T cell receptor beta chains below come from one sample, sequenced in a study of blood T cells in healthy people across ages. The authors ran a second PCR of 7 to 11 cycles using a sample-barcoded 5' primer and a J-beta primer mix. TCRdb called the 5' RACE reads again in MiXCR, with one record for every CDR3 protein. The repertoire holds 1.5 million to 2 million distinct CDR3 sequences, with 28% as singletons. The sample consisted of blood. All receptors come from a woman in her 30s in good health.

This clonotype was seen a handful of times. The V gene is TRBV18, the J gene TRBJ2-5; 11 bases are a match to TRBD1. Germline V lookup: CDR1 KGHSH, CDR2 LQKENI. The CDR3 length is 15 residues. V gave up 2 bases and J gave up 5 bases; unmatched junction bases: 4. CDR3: CASSPWTGGRETQYF. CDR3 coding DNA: TGTGCCAGCTCACCATGGACAGGGGGCCGTGAGACCCAGTACTTC. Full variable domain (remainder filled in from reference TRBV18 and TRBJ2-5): NAGVMQNPRHLVRRRGQEARLRCSPMKGHSHVYWYRQLPEEGLKFMVYLQKENIIDESGMPKERFSAEFPKEGPSILRIQQVVRGDSAAYFCASSPWTGGRETQYFGPGTRLLVL.

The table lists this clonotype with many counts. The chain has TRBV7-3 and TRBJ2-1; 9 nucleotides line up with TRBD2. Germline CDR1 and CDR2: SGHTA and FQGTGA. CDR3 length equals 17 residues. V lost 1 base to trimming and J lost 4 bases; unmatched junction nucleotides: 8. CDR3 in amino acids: CASSLKGLAGTYNEQFF. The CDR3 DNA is TGTGCCAGCAGCTTAAAGGGGCTAGCGGGGACTTACAATGAGCAGTTCTTC.

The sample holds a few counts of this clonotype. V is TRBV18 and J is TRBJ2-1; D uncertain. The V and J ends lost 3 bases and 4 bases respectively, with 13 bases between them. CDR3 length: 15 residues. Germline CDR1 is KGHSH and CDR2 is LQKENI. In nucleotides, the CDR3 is TGTGCCAGCTCACCCCTGCACAGCCGATACAATGAGCAGTTCTTC. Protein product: CASSPLHSRYNEQFF.

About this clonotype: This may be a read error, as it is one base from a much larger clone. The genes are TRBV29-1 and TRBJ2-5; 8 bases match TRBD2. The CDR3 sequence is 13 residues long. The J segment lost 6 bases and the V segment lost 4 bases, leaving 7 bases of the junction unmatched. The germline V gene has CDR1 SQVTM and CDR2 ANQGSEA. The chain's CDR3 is CSVGGSGGQTQYF. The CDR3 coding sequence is TGCAGCGTTGGGGGGAGCGGGGGTCAGACCCAGTACTTC. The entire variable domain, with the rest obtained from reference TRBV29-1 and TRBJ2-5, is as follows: SAVISQKPSRDICQRGTSLTIQCQVDSQVTMMFWYRQQPGQSLTLIATANQGSEATYESGFVIDKFPISRPNLTFSTLTVSNMSPEDSSIYLCSVGGSGGQTQYFGPGTRLLVL.

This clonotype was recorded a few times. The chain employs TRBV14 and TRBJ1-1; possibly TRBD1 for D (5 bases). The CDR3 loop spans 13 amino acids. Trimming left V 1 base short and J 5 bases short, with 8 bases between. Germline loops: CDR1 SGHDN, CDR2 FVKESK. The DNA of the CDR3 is TGTGCCAGCAGCCAAGGTTGGGGGACTGAAGCTTTCTTT. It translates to CASSQGWGTEAFF.

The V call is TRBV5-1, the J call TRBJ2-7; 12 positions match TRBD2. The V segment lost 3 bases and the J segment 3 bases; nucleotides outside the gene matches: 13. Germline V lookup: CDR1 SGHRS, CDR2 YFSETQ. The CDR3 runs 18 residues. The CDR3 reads CASSSQTRTSGVNYEQYF. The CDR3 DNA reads TGCGCCAGCAGCTCTCAAACCCGGACTAGCGGGGTGAACTACGAGCAGTACTTC.

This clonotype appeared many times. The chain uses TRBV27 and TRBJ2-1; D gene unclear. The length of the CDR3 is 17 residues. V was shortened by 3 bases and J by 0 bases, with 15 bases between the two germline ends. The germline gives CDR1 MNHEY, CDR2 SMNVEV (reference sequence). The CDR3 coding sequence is TGTGCCAGCAGTTTTTTTGGCACTTTTAACTCCTACAATGAGCAGTTCTTC. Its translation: CASSFFGTFNSYNEQFF.

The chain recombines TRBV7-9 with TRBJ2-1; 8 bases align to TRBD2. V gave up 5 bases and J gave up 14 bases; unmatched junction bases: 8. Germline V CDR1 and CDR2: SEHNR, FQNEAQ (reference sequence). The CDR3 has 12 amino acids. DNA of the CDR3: TGTGCCAGCAGCCCCACCGTCGGGGGGGAGTTCTTC. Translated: CASSPTVGGEFF.

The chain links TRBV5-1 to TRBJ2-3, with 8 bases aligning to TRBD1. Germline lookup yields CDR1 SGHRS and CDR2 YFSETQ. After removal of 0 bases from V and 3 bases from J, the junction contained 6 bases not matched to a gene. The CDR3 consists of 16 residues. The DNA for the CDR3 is TGCGCCAGCAGCTTGGGCCGGACAGGGATTACAGATACGCAGTATTTT. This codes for CASSLGRTGITDTQYF.

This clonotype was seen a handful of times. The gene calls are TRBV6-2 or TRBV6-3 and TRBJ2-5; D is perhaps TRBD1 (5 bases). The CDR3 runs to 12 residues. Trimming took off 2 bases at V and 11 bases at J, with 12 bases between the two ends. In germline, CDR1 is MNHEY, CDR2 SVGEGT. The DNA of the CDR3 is TGTGCCAGCAGTTACGGTGAGGCAGGGCAGTACTTC. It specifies CASSYGEAGQYF.

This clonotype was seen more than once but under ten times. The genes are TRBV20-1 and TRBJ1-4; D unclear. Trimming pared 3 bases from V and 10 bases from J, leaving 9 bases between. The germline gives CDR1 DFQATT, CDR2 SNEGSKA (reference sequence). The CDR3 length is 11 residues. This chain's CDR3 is CSASLRGKLFF. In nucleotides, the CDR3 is TGCAGTGCTAGTTTGAGAGGAAAACTGTTTTTT.

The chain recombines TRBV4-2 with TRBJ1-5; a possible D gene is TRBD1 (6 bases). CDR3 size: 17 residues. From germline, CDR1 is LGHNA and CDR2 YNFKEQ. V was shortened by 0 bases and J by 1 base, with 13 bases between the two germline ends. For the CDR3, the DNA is TGTGCCAGCAGCCAAGATGGGGTAGGGGGAAGCAATCAGCCCCAGCATTTT. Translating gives CASSQDGVGGSNQPQHF.

The CDR3 DNA reads TGTGCCACCAGTCGCGCGGTAAGCGACGAGCAGTTCTTC. Amino acid sequence: CATSRAVSDEQFF. The chain recombines TRBV24-1 with TRBJ2-1; D unresolved. With 6 bases removed from V and 10 bases from J, the gap between germline ends came to 15 bases. The germline V gene has CDR1 KGHDR and CDR2 SFDVKD. This CDR3 contains 13 residues.